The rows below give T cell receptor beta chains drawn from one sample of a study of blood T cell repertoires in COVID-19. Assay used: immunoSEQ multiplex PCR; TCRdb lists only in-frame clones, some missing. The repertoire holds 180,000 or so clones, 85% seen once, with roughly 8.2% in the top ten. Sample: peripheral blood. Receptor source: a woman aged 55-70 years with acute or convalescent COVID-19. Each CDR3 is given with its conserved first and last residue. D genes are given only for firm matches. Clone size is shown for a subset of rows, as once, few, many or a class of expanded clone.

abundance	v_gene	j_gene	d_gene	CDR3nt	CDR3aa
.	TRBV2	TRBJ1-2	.	TGTGCCAGCAGTTTAAGCAGGGACTATGGCTACACCTTC	CASSLSRDYGYTF
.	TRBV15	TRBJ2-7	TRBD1	TGTGCCACCGTTGACAGGGGGCAATTAAAGCAGTACTTC	CATVDRGQLKQYF
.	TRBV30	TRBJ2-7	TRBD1	TGTGCCTGGAACCTTGTAGGGACAGGGAAAACCTACGAGCAGTACTTC	CAWNLVGTGKTYEQYF
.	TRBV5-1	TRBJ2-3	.	TGCGCCAGCAGCCCTGCGGTAGACACAGATACGCAGTATTTT	CASSPAVDTDTQYF
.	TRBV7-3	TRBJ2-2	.	TGTGCCAGCAGCTTAGTGGGGCCCGGGGAGCTGTTTTTT	CASSLVGPGELFF
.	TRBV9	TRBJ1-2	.	TGTGCCAGCAGCGTATCAGGGGTCTATGGCTACACCTTC	CASSVSGVYGYTF
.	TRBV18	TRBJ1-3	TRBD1	TGTGCCAGCTCCCACGGACAGGGGAAGGGCTCTGGAAACACCATATATTTT	CASSHGQGKGSGNTIYF
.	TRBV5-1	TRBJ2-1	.	TGCGCCAGCAGCCTCGGGACTGTCTCCTACAATGAGCAGTTCTTC	CASSLGTVSYNEQFF
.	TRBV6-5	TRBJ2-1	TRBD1	TGTGCCAGCAACTCCAGGGGGACATATGTCAATGAGCAGTTCTTC	CASNSRGTYVNEQFF
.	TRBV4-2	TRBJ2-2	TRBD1	TGTGCCAGCAGCCAAGGATCACAGGGGGCAGGCGGGGAGCTGTTTTTT	CASSQGSQGAGGELFF
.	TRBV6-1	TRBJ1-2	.	TGTGCCAGCAGTGAACGTCACAGCTATGGCTACACCTTC	CASSERHSYGYTF
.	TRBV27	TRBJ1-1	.	TGTGCCAGCACCCGTTCGGGGTCGAACACTGAAGCTTTCTTT	CASTRSGSNTEAFF
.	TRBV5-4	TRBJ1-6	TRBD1	TGTGCCAGCAGCCGGAAAACAGGGGATAATTCACCCCTCCACTTT	CASSRKTGDNSPLHF
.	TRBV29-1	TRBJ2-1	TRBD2	TGCAGCGGGACTAGCGGGATAAGTTTGGCTGAGCAGTTCTTC	CSGTSGISLAEQFF
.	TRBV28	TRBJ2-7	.	TGTGCCAGCAGTTTAGGACTGGGTGGACCCTACGAGCAGTACTTC	CASSLGLGGPYEQYF
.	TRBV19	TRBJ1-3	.	TGTGCCAGTAGTGGCAGTAACGGAAACACCATATATTTT	CASSGSNGNTIYF
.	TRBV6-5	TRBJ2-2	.	TGTGCCAGCAGTCCCCAGGGTTTGAGCACCGGGGAGCTGTTTTTT	CASSPQGLSTGELFF
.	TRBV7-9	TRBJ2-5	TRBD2	TGTGCCAGCAGCTTAGGCCTTGGGACTAGCGGGAGAGACGAGACCCAGTACTTC	CASSLGLGTSGRDETQYF
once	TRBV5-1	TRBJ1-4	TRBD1	TGCGCCAGCAGCTTGGGCGCTCCGGGACAGGCAAGATCAGCTAATGAAAAACTGTTTTTT	CASSLGAPGQARSANEKLFF
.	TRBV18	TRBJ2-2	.	TGTGCCAGCTCACCACGAGAAACCGGGGAGCTGTTTTTT	CASSPRETGELFF
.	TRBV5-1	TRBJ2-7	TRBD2	TGCGCCAGCAGCTTGGCCGAGGTGCGGGAGGGAACCCAGCAGTACTTC	CASSLAEVREGTQQYF
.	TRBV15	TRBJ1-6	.	TGTGCCACCGGTGCCGGGAGGGGTAATTCACCCCTCCACTTT	CATGAGRGNSPLHF
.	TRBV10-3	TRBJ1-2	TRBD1	TGTGCCATCAGTGAGTGGTCAGGGGGCTTAGGTGGCTACACCTTC	CAISEWSGGLGGYTF
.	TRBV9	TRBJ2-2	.	TGTGCCAGCAGCTACTCGGGGGATATGAACACCGGGGAGCTGTTTTTT	CASSYSGDMNTGELFF
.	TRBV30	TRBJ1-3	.	TGTGCCTGGAGTCTCAGGGGTGTATCTGGAAACACCATATATTTT	CAWSLRGVSGNTIYF
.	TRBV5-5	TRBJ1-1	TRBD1	TGTGCCAGCAGCTTTCAGGGGGCGACTGAAGCTTTCTTT	CASSFQGATEAFF
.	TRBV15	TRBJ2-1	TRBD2	TGTGCCACCAGCAGAGATCTAGCGGGTGAGCAGTTCTTC	CATSRDLAGEQFF
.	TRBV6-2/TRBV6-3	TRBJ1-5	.	TGTGCCAGCAGCTGGACAGCGAATCAGCCCCAGCATTTT	CASSWTANQPQHF
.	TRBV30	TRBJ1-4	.	TGTGCCTGGAGTTACACTCCGCGGATTGAAAAACTGTTTTTT	CAWSYTPRIEKLFF
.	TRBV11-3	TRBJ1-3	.	TGTGCCAGCAGCCCTGGCCAGGGGCCTGGAAACACCATATATTTT	CASSPGQGPGNTIYF
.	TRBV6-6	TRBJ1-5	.	TGTGCCAGCAGTTACAGTAGTAGCAATCAGCCCCAGCATTTT	CASSYSSSNQPQHF
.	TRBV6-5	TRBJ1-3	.	TGTGCCAGCAGAAAAACAGGTGGTGGAAACACCATATATTTT	CASRKTGGGNTIYF
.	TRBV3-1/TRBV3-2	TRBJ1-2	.	TGTGCCAGCAGCCAAGCGGACTCCCTCATTACCTTC	CASSQADSLITF
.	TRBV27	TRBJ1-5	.	TGTGCCAGCAGCCCACAGGGTGGCTGGGGTAGCAATCAGCCCCAGCATTTT	CASSPQGGWGSNQPQHF
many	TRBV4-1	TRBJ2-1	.	TGCGCCAGCAGCCAAATCGACTTGCTCTCCTACAATGAGCAGTTCTTC	CASSQIDLLSYNEQFF
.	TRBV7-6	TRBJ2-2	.	TGTGCCAGCAGCCCCATTGTGTCCGGGGAGCTGTTTTTT	CASSPIVSGELFF
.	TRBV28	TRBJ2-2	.	TGTGCCTGCTGGGACACTAACACCGGGGAGCTGTTTTTT	CACWDTNTGELFF
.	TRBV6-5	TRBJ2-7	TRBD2	TGTGCCAGCAGTTACTCCCTAGCGGGAGCAGGGGAGCAGTACTTC	CASSYSLAGAGEQYF
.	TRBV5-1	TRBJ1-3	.	TGCGCCAGCAGCTTGGTTCAGGGAGGTAACACCATATATTTT	CASSLVQGGNTIYF
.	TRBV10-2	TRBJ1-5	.	TGCGCCAGCAGTGAAAGGACAGCCAATCAGCCCCAGCATTTT	CASSERTANQPQHF
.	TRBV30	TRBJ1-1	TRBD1	TGTGCCTGGAGTTCCGGGACAGGGGGGGTGAACACTGAAGCTTTCTTT	CAWSSGTGGVNTEAFF